This T cell receptor (beta chain) was retrieved from a study of identical twins. Study-wide results and limits: Twins' excess sharing was less marked for out-of-frame beta sequences. In monozygotic twins, models underestimated the sharing of out-of-frame TCR alpha. Out-of-frame alpha sequences that twins shared showed excess low generation probability.

Each CDR3 protein is one row after TCRdb ran MiXCR on the 5' RACE reads. Seen here are around 680,000 distinct CDR3 sequences, 8.5% to 9.5% observed once, and the top ten hold 0.98%. The CDR3 length is 16 residues. V lost 1 base, J lost 1 base, and 10 bases lay in between. Per the germline V gene, CDR1 is LNHNV and CDR2 is YYDKDF (reference sequence). This clonotype was seen a handful of times. Its antigen is currently unknown. The sample also formed part of further work on yellow fever vaccine responses in identical twins.

This receptor was identified in a woman younger than 30 in good health. Sequences were obtained from PBMCs. The chain links TRBV15 to TRBJ2-2; D ambiguous. CDR3 nucleotides: TGTGCCACCAGCAGAGCGACGTACAAGAACACCGGGGAGCTGTTTTTT. Amino acids: CATSRATYKNTGELFF.